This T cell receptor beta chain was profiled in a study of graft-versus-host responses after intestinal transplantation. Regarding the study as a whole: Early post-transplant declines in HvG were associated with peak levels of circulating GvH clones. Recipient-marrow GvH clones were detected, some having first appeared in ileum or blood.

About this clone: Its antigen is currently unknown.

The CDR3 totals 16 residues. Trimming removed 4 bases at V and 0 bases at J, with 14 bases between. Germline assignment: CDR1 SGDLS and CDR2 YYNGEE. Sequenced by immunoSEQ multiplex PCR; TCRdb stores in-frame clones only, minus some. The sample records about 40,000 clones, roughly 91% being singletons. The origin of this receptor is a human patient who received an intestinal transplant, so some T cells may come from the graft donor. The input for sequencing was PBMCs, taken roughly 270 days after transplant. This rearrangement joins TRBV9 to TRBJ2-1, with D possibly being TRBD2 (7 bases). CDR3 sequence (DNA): TGTGCCAGCAGCCCCGGGGGCGGGGGCTCCTACAATGAGCAGTTCTTC. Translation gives CASSPGGGGSYNEQFF.